The clone carrying this T cell receptor beta chain was picked up a small number of times. The data belong to a study of blood T cell repertoires in COVID-19. CDR1 is SGHRS and CDR2 is YFSETQ in the germline V gene. The CDR3 length is 14 residues. The V gene end was trimmed by 4 bases and the J gene end by 5 bases; junction bases not matched to a gene: 6. Generated by immunoSEQ multiplex PCR, the TCRdb table keeps only in-frame clones and is missing some. The sample comprises around 170,000 clones, 74% of which are singletons, and less than 3% rests with the top ten. Source material: peripheral blood. The chain uses TRBV5-1 and TRBJ2-3, with 8 bases matching TRBD1. This TCR was recovered from a woman of 80 years or more with acute or convalescent COVID-19. The CDR3, as DNA: TGCGCCAGCAGCCGGACAGGGTTCGAAGATACGCAGTATTTT. Translation gives CASSRTGFEDTQYF.